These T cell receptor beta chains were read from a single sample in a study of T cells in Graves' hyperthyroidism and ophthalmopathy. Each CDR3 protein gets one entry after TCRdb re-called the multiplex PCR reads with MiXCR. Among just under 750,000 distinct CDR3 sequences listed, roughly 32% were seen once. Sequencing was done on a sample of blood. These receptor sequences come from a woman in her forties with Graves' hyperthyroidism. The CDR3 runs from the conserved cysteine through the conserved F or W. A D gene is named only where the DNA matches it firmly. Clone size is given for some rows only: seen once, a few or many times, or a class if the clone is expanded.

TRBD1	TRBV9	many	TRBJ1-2	TGTGCCAGCAGCGCGACAGGGGGCCTCTATGGCTACACCTTC	CASSATGGLYGYTF
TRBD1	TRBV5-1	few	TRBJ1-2	TGCGCCAGCAGCCCCGGGACAGTATACCTTGGCTACACCTTC	CASSPGTVYLGYTF
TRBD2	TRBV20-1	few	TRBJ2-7	TGCAGTGCCACCACGGGCGGGAGTATTTCCTACGAGCAGTACTTC	CSATTGGSISYEQYF
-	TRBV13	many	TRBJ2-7	TGTGCCAGCAGCTTAAGGACAACGAGGGACGAGCAGTACTTC	CASSLRTTRDEQYF
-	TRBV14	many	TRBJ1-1	TGTGCCAGCAGCCAAGACCCCGCGGCTCCTGAAGCTTTCTTT	CASSQDPAAPEAFF
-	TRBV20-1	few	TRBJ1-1	TGCAGTGCTAGAGCAGGGGAGGACACTGAAGCTTTCTTT	CSARAGEDTEAFF
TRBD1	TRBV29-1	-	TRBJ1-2	TGCAGCGTTGGGACAGGGGGCTGGTGTTATGGCTACACCTTC	CSVGTGGWCYGYTF
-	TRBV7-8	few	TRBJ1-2	TGTGCCAGCAGCTTAAGAAACGGGGGCTACACCTTC	CASSLRNGGYTF
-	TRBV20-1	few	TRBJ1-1	TGCAGTGCTAGAGTGGGAGTGAACACTGAAGCTTTCTTT	CSARVGVNTEAFF
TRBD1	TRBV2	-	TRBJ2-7	TGTGCCAGCAGTGACCCCGGGACAGGGGGTCCCTACGAGCAGTACTTC	CASSDPGTGGPYEQYF
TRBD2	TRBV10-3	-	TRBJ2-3	TGTGCCATCACTAGTGGACTAGCTGGCACAGATACGCAGTATTTT	CAITSGLAGTDTQYF
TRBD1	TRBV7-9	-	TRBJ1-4	TGTGCCAGCAGATCGGACAGGAGGAGTGAAAAACTGTTTTTT	CASRSDRRSEKLFF
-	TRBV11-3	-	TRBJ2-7	TGTGCCAGCAGCTTATTCCGGGACAAGAACTACGAGCAGTACTTC	CASSLFRDKNYEQYF
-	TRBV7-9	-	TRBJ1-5	TGTGCCAGCAGACCAGCTCGTGGGGCCGATCAGCCCCAGCATTTT	CASRPARGADQPQHF
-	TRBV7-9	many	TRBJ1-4	TGTGCCAGCAGCGAGGGAACGTCGGATGAAAAACTGTTTTTT	CASSEGTSDEKLFF
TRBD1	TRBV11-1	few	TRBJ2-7	TGTGCCAGCAGCAGACAGGGTTGGGACGAGCAGTACTTC	CASSRQGWDEQYF
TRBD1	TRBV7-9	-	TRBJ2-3	TGTGCCAGCAGCCAAAATACAGGGGGTGCAGATACGCAGTATTTT	CASSQNTGGADTQYF
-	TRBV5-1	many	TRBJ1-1	TGCGCCAGCAGTCGGGTCGGGTCGAACACTGAAGCTTTCTTT	CASSRVGSNTEAFF
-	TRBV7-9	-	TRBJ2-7	TGTGCCAGCAGCTTACCACCAACAAGGGGAGAGCAGTACTTC	CASSLPPTRGEQYF
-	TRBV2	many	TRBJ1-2	TGTGCCAGCACGGTTCAGGGGAATGGCTACACCTTC	CASTVQGNGYTF
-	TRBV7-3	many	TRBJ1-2	TGTGCCACCCCCGGGACATCGAACTATGGCTACACCTTC	CATPGTSNYGYTF
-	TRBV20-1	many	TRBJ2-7	TGCAGTGCCAGAGGGGACGGGACCAAGTTCTCCTACGAGCAGTACTTC	CSARGDGTKFSYEQYF